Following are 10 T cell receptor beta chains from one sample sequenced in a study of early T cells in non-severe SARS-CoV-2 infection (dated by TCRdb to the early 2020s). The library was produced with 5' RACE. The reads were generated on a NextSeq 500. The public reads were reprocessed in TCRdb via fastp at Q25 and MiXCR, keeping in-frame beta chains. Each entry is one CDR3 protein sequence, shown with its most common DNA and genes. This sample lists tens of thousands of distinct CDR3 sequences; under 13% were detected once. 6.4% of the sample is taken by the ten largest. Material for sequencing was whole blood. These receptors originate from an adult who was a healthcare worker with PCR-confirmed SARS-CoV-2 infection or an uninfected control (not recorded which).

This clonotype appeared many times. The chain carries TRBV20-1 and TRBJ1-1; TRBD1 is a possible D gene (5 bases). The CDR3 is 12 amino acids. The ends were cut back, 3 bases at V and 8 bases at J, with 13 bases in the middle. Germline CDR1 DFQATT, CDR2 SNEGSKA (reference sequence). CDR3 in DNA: TGCAGTGCTAGGAGGCAGGGTCGAGAAGCTTTCTTT. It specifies CSARRQGREAFF.

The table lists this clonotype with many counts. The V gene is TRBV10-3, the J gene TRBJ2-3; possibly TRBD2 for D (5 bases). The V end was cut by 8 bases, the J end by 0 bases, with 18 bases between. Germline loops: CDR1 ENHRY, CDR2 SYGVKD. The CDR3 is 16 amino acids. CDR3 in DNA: TGTGCCATCGGAGAGGGTCGCGGAGCTAGCACAGATACGCAGTATTTT. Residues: CAIGEGRGASTDTQYF.

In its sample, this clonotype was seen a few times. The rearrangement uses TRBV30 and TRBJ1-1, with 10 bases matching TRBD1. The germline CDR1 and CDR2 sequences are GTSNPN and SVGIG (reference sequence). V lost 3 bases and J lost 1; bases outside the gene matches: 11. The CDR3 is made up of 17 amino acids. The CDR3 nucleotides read TGTGCCTGGAGCCAACGGGGGACAGGGGTTCGGAACACTGAAGCTTTCTTT. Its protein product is CAWSQRGTGVRNTEAFF.

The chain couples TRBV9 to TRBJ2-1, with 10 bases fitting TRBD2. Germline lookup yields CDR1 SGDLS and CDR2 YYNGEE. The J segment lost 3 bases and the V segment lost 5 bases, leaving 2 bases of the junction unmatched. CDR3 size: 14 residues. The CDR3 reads CASSPSGSYNEQFF. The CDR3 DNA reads TGTGCCAGCAGTCCTAGCGGGAGCTACAATGAGCAGTTCTTC.

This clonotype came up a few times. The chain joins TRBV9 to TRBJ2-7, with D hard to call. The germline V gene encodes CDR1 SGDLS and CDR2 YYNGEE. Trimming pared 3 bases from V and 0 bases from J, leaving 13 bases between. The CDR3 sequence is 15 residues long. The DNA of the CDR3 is TGTGCCAGCAGCGGTGGGGTCTTAAGCTCCTACGAGCAGTACTTC. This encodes CASSGGVLSSYEQYF.

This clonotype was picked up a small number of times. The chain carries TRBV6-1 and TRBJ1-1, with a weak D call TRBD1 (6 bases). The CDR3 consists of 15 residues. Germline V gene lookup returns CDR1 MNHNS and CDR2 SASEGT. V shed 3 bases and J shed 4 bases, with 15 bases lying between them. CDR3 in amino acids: CASSDGGGVGTEAFF. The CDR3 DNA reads TGTGCCAGCAGTGATGGAGGGGGAGTTGGCACTGAAGCTTTCTTT.

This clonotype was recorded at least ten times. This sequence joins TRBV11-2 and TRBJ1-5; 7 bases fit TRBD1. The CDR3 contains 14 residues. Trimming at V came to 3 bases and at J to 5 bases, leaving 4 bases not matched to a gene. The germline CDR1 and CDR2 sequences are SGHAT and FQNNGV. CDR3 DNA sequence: TGTGCCAGCAGCTTCGCAGGGGGGCATCAGCCCCAGCATTTT. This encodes CASSFAGGHQPQHF.

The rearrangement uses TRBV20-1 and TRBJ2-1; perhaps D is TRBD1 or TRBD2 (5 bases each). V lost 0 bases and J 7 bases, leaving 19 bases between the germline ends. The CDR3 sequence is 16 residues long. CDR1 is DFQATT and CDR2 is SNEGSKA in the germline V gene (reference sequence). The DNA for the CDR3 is TGCAGTGCTAGAGATCTGGGACCCCTGATCGGTAATGAGCAGTTCTTC. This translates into CSARDLGPLIGNEQFF.

The CDR3 here is CSVGQGLYSNQPQHF. Written as DNA, the CDR3 is TGCAGTGTTGGACAGGGCCTTTATAGCAATCAGCCCCAGCATTTT. J is TRBJ1-5 and V is TRBV20-1, with 8 nucleotides matching TRBD1. The germline V gene has CDR1 DFQATT and CDR2 SNEGSKA (reference sequence). The CDR3 spans 15 residues. The V and J ends lost 7 bases and 0 bases, in that order; junction bases with no gene match: 8.

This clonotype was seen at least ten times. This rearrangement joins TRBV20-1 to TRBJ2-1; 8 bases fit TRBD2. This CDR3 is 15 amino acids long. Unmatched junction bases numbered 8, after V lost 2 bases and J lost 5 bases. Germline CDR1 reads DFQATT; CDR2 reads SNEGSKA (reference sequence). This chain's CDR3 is CSARSLTSEHNEQFF. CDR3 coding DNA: TGCAGTGCTAGATCCCTGACTAGCGAACACAATGAGCAGTTCTTC.